This T cell receptor (beta chain) was sequenced during a study of CD8 T cells in Susac syndrome. It was with random hexamers that roughly 0.5 to 1 ug RNA was reverse transcribed. TCRdb re-derived calls from the immunoSEQ multiplex PCR reads in MiXCR, one entry per CDR3 protein. Of 160,000 or so distinct CDR3 sequences listed, 94% are singletons. The CDR3 is made up of 14 amino acids. After removal of 6 bases from V and 2 bases from J, the junction contained 5 bases not matched to a gene. Germline values: CDR1 SEHNR, CDR2 FQNEAQ (reference sequence). High-throughput TCR beta sequencing covered peripheral CD8+ and CD4+ T cells.

This TCR was recovered from a human donor with Susac syndrome. The rearrangement links TRBV7-9 to TRBJ2-7; the match to TRBD2 covers 9 bases. Sequencing was carried out using CD4+ T cells from PBMCs. The CDR3 spells CASRETSGAYEQYF. As DNA, the CDR3 is TGTGCCAGCAGAGAGACTAGCGGAGCCTACGAGCAGTACTTC.